This T cell receptor beta chain was documented in a study of shared T cell receptors in the human thymus. Germline trimming cut 6 bases from V and 2 bases from J; bases unmatched to any gene: 3. Germline V lookup: CDR1 PRHDT, CDR2 FYEKMQ (reference sequence). The CDR3 contains 15 residues. The assay was immunoSEQ multiplex PCR, and TCRdb's table has in-frame clones only and misses some. This repertoire shows approximately 730,000 clones, 80% to 90% found once; its top ten account for more than 0.008%. The same data also contributed to another study, on human thymus T cells.

The sequence derives from a girl in the first two years of life with a congenital heart defect. The chain carries TRBV13 and TRBJ2-7, with 14 bases that match TRBD2. The specimen sequenced was thymocytes. CDR3 loop: CASRGTSGGTYEQYF. The CDR3 bases are TGTGCCAGCAGGGGGACTAGCGGGGGAACCTACGAGCAGTACTTC. The whole variable domain, filled in from reference TRBV13 and TRBJ2-7, reads AAGVIQSPRHLIKEKRETATLKCYPIPRHDTVYWYQQGPGQDPQFLISFYEKMQSDKGSIPDRFSAQQFSDYHSELNMSSLELGDSALYFCASRGTSGGTYEQYFGPGTRLTVT.